Below, 7 T cell receptor beta chains from the same sample are listed, as sequenced in a study of CD8+ T cells in alopecia areata. RNA extraction and reverse transcription yielded cDNA as sequencing template. Measured with immunoSEQ multiplex PCR; TCRdb has only the in-frame clones, and not every one. The sample shows 100,000 to 150,000 clones, approximately 53% of them seen only once. Sequenced material: CD4+ T cells sorted from blood, taken at week 0. These receptors originate from a human donor with alopecia areata.

The chain couples TRBV29-1 to TRBJ1-1, with D unresolved. In germline, CDR1 is SQVTM, CDR2 ANQGSEA. Trimming removed 6 bases at V and 3 bases at J, with 11 bases between. The CDR3 runs to 12 residues. The CDR3 protein is CSVKRADTEAFF. The CDR3 DNA is TGCAGCGTGAAGAGAGCCGACACTGAAGCTTTCTTT.

This chain uses TRBV6-6 with TRBJ2-7; 10 bases map to TRBD1. V gave up 2 bases and J gave up 4 bases; unmatched junction bases: 5. Germline CDR1 is MNHNY and CDR2 is SVGAGI (reference sequence). This CDR3 comprises 15 residues. CDR3 loop: CASSYETGGWYEQYF. The CDR3 DNA is TGTGCCAGCAGTTACGAGACAGGGGGCTGGTACGAGCAGTACTTC.

The genes are TRBV6-6 and TRBJ2-5; maybe TRBD1 (5 bases). Per the germline V gene, CDR1 is MNHNY and CDR2 is SVGAGI (reference sequence). CDR3 length equals 15 residues. Trimming stripped 2 bases from V and 0 bases from J, with 10 bases between. CDR3 DNA: TGTGCCAGCAGTTACGGCCAGGGAAACCAAGAGACCCAGTACTTC. This codes for CASSYGQGNQETQYF.

The chain recombines TRBV10-3 with TRBJ1-6; 8 nucleotides match TRBD1. V dropped 2 bases and J dropped 7; count of bases not matched to a gene: 7. In germline, CDR1 is ENHRY, CDR2 SYGVKD. This CDR3 has 16 residues. CDR3: CAISEASGQVNSPLHF. CDR3 in DNA: TGTGCCATCAGTGAGGCCTCGGGACAGGTCAATTCACCCCTCCACTTT.

The chain employs TRBV2 and TRBJ1-1, with 7 bases lining up with TRBD1. V lost 7 bases, J lost 6 bases, and 8 bases stayed unmatched. This CDR3 has 13 amino acids. Germline V gene sequence: CDR1 SNHLY, CDR2 FYNNEI. The DNA for the CDR3 is TGTGCCAGCAAGGGGCAGGGGGAGTCTGAAGCTTTCTTT. It specifies CASKGQGESEAFF.

The rearrangement uses TRBV5-1 and TRBJ2-2; 8 bases fit TRBD1. Germline V CDR1 and CDR2: SGHRS, YFSETQ. The V segment lost 6 bases and the J segment 3 bases; nucleotides outside the gene matches: 7. This CDR3 region has 15 residues. In DNA form, the CDR3 reads TGCGCCAGCACCTACAGGGGGGACGACACCGGGGAGCTGTTTTTT. Translating it yields CASTYRGDDTGELFF.

The chain couples TRBV29-1 to TRBJ1-4, with TRBD1 as a possible D gene (5 bases). The CDR3 is 15 residues long. The germline gives CDR1 SQVTM, CDR2 ANQGSEA. V dropped 5 bases and J dropped 0 bases, with 13 bases sitting between them. CDR3 protein: CSVSGRPATNEKLFF. The CDR3 nucleotides read TGCAGCGTTTCAGGGAGACCAGCAACTAATGAAAAACTGTTTTTT.